This TCR beta chain was captured by sequencing in a study of blood T cell repertoires in COVID-19. Across the whole study: There were acute and convalescent COVID-19 samples, and they came from the United States, Italy and Spain. The cDNA or gDNA used as material had been derived from T cells, B-cell-depleted T cells, or PBMCs.

This CDR3 region has 14 residues. V dropped 6 bases and J dropped 2 bases, with 11 bases sitting between them. Germline V gene lookup returns CDR1 KGHSH and CDR2 LQKENI. As handled by the study authors: By means of reference gene primer amplification, nucleated cell counts were estimated. Assay: immunoSEQ multiplex PCR; the TCRdb copy retains only in-frame clones and omits some. That table supplies the V and J calls and clone size; D and trimming were determined from the DNA. The sample has 100,000 to 150,000 clones; over 75% are singletons. What was sequenced was peripheral blood. V is TRBV18 and J is TRBJ1-5, with a tentative D call TRBD1 (5 bases). This sequence originates from an elderly woman with acute or convalescent COVID-19. The CDR3 DNA reads as TGTGCCAGCTCGCGGGGCACCGGCAATCAGCCCCAGCATTTT. This sequence encodes CASSRGTGNQPQHF.